The next 9 T cell receptor beta chains were all read from a single sample in a study of cytomegalovirus exposure and HLA in healthy donors. 13 Jbeta primers and 60 Vbeta primers were used for the PCR. Libraries were prepared by immunoSEQ multiplex PCR; TCRdb keeps only in-frame clonotypes and omits some of them. The sample table sets out tens of thousands of clones. Sequencing was done on a sample of PBMCs. These receptor sequences come from a human donor in good health.

The V call is TRBV5-3, the J call TRBJ2-1; 8 bases are shared with TRBD2. TRBV5-3 is reported as an ORF; its role is uncertain. The CDR3 runs to 16 residues. J lost 4 bases, V lost 2 bases, and 8 bases had no gene match. The CDR3 sequence: CARSLGPGGTYNEQFF. The CDR3 DNA is TGTGCCAGAAGCTTAGGACCGGGGGGGACGTACAATGAGCAGTTCTTC.

The DNA for the CDR3 is TGCGCCAGCAGTGAGGGCAGGGACTATGGCTACACCTTC. Its translation: CASSEGRDYGYTF. V is TRBV10-2 and J is TRBJ1-2; possibly TRBD1 for D (5 bases). This CDR3 has 13 residues. V dropped 2 bases and J dropped 3 bases, with 7 bases sitting between them. CDR1 is WSHSY and CDR2 is SAAADI in the germline V gene.

J is TRBJ1-1 and V is TRBV15, with D maybe TRBD1 (5 bases). Trimming stripped 1 base from V and 5 bases from J, with 14 bases between. Looked up from germline, CDR1 is LNHNV and CDR2 is YYDKDF (reference sequence). The CDR3 totals 15 residues. The CDR3 region has the DNA TGTGCCACCAGCAGAGTGGGCGGTGGGGCTACTGAAGCTTTCTTT. It codes for CATSRVGGGATEAFF. Variable domain in full (rest from reference TRBV15 and TRBJ1-1): DAMVIQNPRYQVTQFGKPVTLSCSQTLNHNVMYWYQQKSSQAPKLLFHYYDKDFNNEADTPDNFQSRRPNTSFCFLDIRSPGLGDTAMYLCATSRVGGGATEAFFGQGTRLTVV.

With regard to this clone: The same CDR3 also results from other DNA sequences found in this sample. The chain is built from TRBV30 and TRBJ2-7, with a tentative D call TRBD1 (5 bases). The CDR3 sequence is 13 residues long. Germline lookup yields CDR1 GTSNPN and CDR2 SVGIG (reference sequence). The V gene lost 1 base and the J gene lost 9 bases, with 16 bases spanning the gap. As DNA, the CDR3 is TGTGCCTGGAGTGCCGATACAGGATGGGGGCAGTACTTC. Protein: CAWSADTGWGQYF.

The rearrangement joins TRBV7-6 to TRBJ2-5, with 7 positions matching TRBD1. Germline lookup yields CDR1 SGHVS and CDR2 FNYEAQ. Unmatched junction bases numbered 4, after V lost 2 bases and J lost 1 base. The CDR3 sequence is 15 residues long. CDR3 protein: CASSLNRGFQETQYF. CDR3 bases: TGTGCCAGCAGCTTAAACAGGGGCTTCCAAGAGACCCAGTACTTC.

This chain connects TRBV19 to TRBJ1-2, with D possibly TRBD1 on 6 matching bases. CDR3 length: 15 amino acids. CDR1 and CDR2 (germline): LNHDA, SQIVND (reference sequence). Trimming pared 0 bases from V and 8 bases from J, leaving 16 bases between. The CDR3 nucleotides are TGTGCCAGTAGTATAGATCGGGGCAGGGGACACGGCTACACCTTC. Its translation: CASSIDRGRGHGYTF.

The genes are TRBV7-9 and TRBJ1-2, with 9 bases matching TRBD1. V was pared by 5 bases and J by 2 bases, with 12 bases of the junction left unmatched. The CDR3 has 17 amino acids. Per the germline V gene, CDR1 is SEHNR and CDR2 is FQNEAQ (reference sequence). CDR3 residues: CASSAPGTGYRNYGYTF. CDR3 bases: TGTGCCAGCAGCGCCCCCGGGACAGGGTATCGCAACTATGGCTACACCTTC.

The DNA for the CDR3 is TGTGCCAGCAGCTACCGGACAGGCCTAGAGCAGTACTTC. It translates to CASSYRTGLEQYF. V gene TRBV5-6 combines with J gene TRBJ2-7, with 7 bases fitting TRBD1. V was clipped by 3 bases and J by 7 bases; unmatched bases: 7. Germline assignment: CDR1 SGHDT and CDR2 YYEEEE. The CDR3 loop spans 13 amino acids.

The CDR3, as DNA: TGTGCCAGCAGTGGACGGGCCTCGGGGGGAGCTTTCTTT. The encoded protein is CASSGRASGGAFF. The chain recombines TRBV2 with TRBJ1-1; perhaps TRBD1 as D (5 bases). This CDR3 region has 13 residues. The V and J ends lost 4 bases and 10 bases respectively, with 16 bases between them. CDR1 is SNHLY, CDR2 FYNNEI, per germline.